A selection of T cell receptor beta chains follows, all from one sample in a study of blood T cell repertoires in COVID-19. Using immunoSEQ multiplex PCR, the repertoire was profiled, and TCRdb retains in-frame clones only, with some absent. Here the sample spans fewer than 200,000 clones, approximately 86% being singletons. Material: peripheral blood. Receptors originate from a man in his sixties who had recovered from COVID-19. Both conserved end residues are part of each CDR3. D genes are given only for firm matches. A row's size may be missing; if present it is once, few, many or a size class.

j_call | clone_size | d_call | v_call | cdr3_aa | cdr3_nt
TRBJ1-1 | . | . | TRBV2 | CASSEDTGITEAFF | TGTGCCAGCAGTGAAGACACAGGGATCACTGAAGCTTTCTTT
TRBJ1-1 | . | . | TRBV11-3 | CASGMTGNTEAFF | TGTGCCAGCGGAATGACAGGGAACACTGAAGCTTTCTTT
TRBJ2-5 | . | TRBD1 | TRBV9 | CASSDLRQGKTQYF | TGTGCCAGCAGCGACCTTCGACAGGGAAAGACCCAGTACTTC
TRBJ2-3 | . | . | TRBV7-2 | CASSQPGGTDTQYF | TGTGCCAGCAGCCAACCCGGAGGCACAGATACGCAGTATTTT
TRBJ1-6 | . | TRBD1 | TRBV27 | CASTTGVSPLHF | TGTGCCAGTACGACAGGGGTTTCACCCCTCCACTTT
TRBJ1-1 | . | . | TRBV18 | CASSPDSVTEAFF | TGTGCCAGCTCACCGGACTCTGTCACTGAAGCTTTCTTT
TRBJ1-1 | . | . | TRBV9 | CASSVDMQGEAFF | TGTGCCAGCAGCGTAGATATGCAGGGTGAAGCTTTCTTT
TRBJ1-2 | . | . | TRBV6-5 | CASRPTMGQGYGYTF | TGTGCCAGCAGACCTACAATGGGGCAGGGGTATGGCTACACCTTC
TRBJ2-2 | . | . | TRBV5-1 | CASSPYRVGNTGELFF | TGCGCCAGCAGCCCTTACAGGGTGGGGAACACCGGGGAGCTGTTTTTT
TRBJ2-7 | . | . | TRBV5-1 | CASSIGTLGNSYEQYF | TGCGCCAGCAGCATCGGGACTCTGGGGAATTCCTACGAGCAGTACTTC
TRBJ1-3 | . | . | TRBV9 | CASSATIGGRNTIYF | TGTGCCAGCAGCGCCACGATAGGGGGTCGAAACACCATATATTTT
TRBJ2-3 | . | TRBD1 | TRBV19 | CASSIDGTGTDTQYF | TGTGCCAGTAGTATCGACGGGACAGGAACAGATACGCAGTATTTT
TRBJ2-3 | . | TRBD1 | TRBV29-1 | CSVALGQGNTDTQYF | TGCAGCGTTGCCTTGGGACAGGGAAACACAGATACGCAGTATTTT
TRBJ2-3 | . | . | TRBV18 | CASSPPIADTQYF | TGTGCCAGCTCACCACCGATAGCAGATACGCAGTATTTT
TRBJ1-2 | once | . | TRBV5-1 | CASREGDYGYTF | TGCGCCAGCAGAGAGGGAGACTATGGCTACACCTTC
TRBJ1-3 | . | . | TRBV5-8 | CASSKLGSTDSSGNTIYF | TGTGCCAGCAGCAAACTAGGTAGCACAGACTCCTCTGGAAACACCATATATTTT
TRBJ2-7 | . | TRBD1 | TRBV7-6 | CATKGWDSESYEQYF | TGTGCCACCAAGGGGTGGGACAGTGAGTCCTACGAGCAGTACTTC
TRBJ1-5 | . | . | TRBV7-2 | CASSLGQPYSNQPQHF | TGTGCCAGCAGCCTCGGACAGCCCTATAGCAATCAGCCCCAGCATTTT
TRBJ1-1 | . | . | TRBV6-6 | CASSPQGRGTEAFF | TGTGCCAGCAGCCCTCAGGGGAGAGGCACTGAAGCTTTCTTT
TRBJ1-5 | . | . | TRBV6-2/TRBV6-3 | CASSPRDYNQPQHF | TGTGCCAGCAGTCCCCGCGACTACAATCAGCCCCAGCATTTT
TRBJ2-1 | . | TRBD2 | TRBV9 | CASSAHRSGLAGGPKDHEQFF | TGTGCCAGCAGCGCCCACCGTTCGGGACTAGCGGGGGGGCCAAAAGACCATGAGCAGTTCTTC
TRBJ2-2 | . | TRBD2 | TRBV24-1 | CATSDPGLANTGELFF | TGTGCCACCAGTGACCCGGGACTAGCGAACACCGGGGAGCTGTTTTTT
TRBJ1-1 | . | . | TRBV24-1 | CATSDARGQAFF | TGTGCCACCAGTGATGCCAGGGGTCAAGCTTTCTTT
TRBJ1-2 | few | . | TRBV9 | CASSAGTGRGYTF | TGTGCCAGCAGCGCCGGCACAGGGAGAGGCTACACCTTC
TRBJ2-3 | once | . | TRBV5-4 | CASSLGRASTDTQYF | TGTGCCAGCAGCTTGGGCAGGGCCTCCACAGATACGCAGTATTTT
TRBJ1-1 | many | . | TRBV4-3 | CASSQEGRMGHGAFF | TGCGCCAGCAGCCAAGAGGGTAGGATGGGGCATGGAGCTTTCTTT
TRBJ2-5 | . | . | TRBV29-1 | CSVGTWLETQYF | TGCAGCGTTGGGACATGGTTAGAGACCCAGTACTTC
TRBJ2-7 | few | TRBD1 | TRBV7-2 | CASSFRDSVLEEQYF | TGTGCCAGCAGCTTCCGGGACAGTGTCCTTGAAGAGCAGTACTTC
TRBJ2-1 | . | . | TRBV7-9 | CASRPGGGANEQFF | TGTGCCAGCAGGCCCGGAGGGGGGGCCAATGAGCAGTTCTTC
TRBJ1-1 | many | . | TRBV9 | CASSAQKSEAFF | TGTGCCAGCAGCGCTCAGAAATCTGAAGCTTTCTTT
TRBJ2-5 | . | TRBD1 | TRBV24-1 | CATSDRQGSQETQYF | TGTGCCACCAGTGACCGACAGGGAAGCCAAGAGACCCAGTACTTC
TRBJ2-3 | . | . | TRBV3-1/TRBV3-2 | CASSQGGADTQYF | TGTGCCAGCAGCCAAGGCGGTGCAGATACGCAGTATTTT
TRBJ1-3 | once | . | TRBV3-1/TRBV3-2 | CASSPMNQPSGNTIYF | TGTGCCAGCAGCCCTATGAATCAACCAAGTGGAAACACCATATATTTT
TRBJ1-1 | . | . | TRBV5-1 | CASSPSLHTEAFF | TGCGCCAGCAGCCCCTCCCTCCACACTGAAGCTTTCTTT
TRBJ1-1 | . | TRBD1 | TRBV13 | CASSWVDRGPLNTEAFF | TGTGCCAGCAGCTGGGTGGACAGGGGGCCGTTGAACACTGAAGCTTTCTTT
TRBJ1-2 | . | . | TRBV9 | CASSVGGEDYGYTF | TGTGCCAGCAGCGTAGGGGGAGAGGACTATGGCTACACCTTC